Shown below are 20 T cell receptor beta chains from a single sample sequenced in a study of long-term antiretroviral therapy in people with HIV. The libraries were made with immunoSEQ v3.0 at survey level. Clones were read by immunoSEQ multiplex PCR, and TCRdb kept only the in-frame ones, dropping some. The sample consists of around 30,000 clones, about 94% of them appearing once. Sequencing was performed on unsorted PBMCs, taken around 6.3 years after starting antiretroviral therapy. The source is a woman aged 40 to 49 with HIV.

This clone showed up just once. Here the CDR3 reads CASSPGPRIYEQYF. CDR3 in DNA: TGTGCCAGCAGCCCCGGTCCGCGGATATACGAGCAGTACTTC. The V gene is TRBV6-5, the J gene TRBJ2-7; D is unclear. Germline V gives CDR1 MNHEY, CDR2 SVGAGI. The CDR3 extends over 14 amino acids. V was shortened by 6 bases and J by 4 bases, with 16 bases between the two germline ends.

The CDR3 is CASSSRQGEETQYF. The CDR3 DNA reads as TGCGCCAGCAGCTCGCGACAGGGTGAAGAGACCCAGTACTTC. This chain connects TRBV5-1 to TRBJ2-5, with TRBD1 matching over 7 bases. J lost 3 bases, V lost 3 bases, and 5 bases had no gene match. This CDR3 contains 14 residues. Germline values: CDR1 SGHRS, CDR2 YFSETQ.

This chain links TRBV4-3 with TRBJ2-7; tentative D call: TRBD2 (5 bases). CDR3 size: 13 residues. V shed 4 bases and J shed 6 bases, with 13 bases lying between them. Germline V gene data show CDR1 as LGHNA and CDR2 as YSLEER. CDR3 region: CASSRELGAEQYF. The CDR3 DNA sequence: TGCGCCAGCAGCCGAGAACTAGGCGCCGAGCAGTACTTC.

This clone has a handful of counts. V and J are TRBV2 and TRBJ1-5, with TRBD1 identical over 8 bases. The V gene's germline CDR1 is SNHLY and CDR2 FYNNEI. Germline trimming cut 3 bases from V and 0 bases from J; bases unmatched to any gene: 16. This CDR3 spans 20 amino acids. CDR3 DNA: TGTGCCAGCAGTGACGGGACTGGGACAGGACCCACGAATAGCAATCAGCCCCAGCATTTT. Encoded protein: CASSDGTGTGPTNSNQPQHF.

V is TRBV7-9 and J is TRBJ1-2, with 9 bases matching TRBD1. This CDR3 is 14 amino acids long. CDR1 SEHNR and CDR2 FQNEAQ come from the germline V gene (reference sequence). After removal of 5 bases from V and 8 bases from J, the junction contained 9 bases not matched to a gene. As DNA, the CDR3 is TGTGCCAGCAGCCTCCGGGACAGGGAAGGCGGCTACACCTTC. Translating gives CASSLRDREGGYTF.

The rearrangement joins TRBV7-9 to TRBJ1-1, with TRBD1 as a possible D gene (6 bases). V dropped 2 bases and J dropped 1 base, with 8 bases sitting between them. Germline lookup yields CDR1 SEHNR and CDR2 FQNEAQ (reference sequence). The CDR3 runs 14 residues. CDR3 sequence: CASSLMGANTEAFF. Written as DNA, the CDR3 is TGTGCCAGCAGCTTAATGGGGGCGAACACTGAAGCTTTCTTT.

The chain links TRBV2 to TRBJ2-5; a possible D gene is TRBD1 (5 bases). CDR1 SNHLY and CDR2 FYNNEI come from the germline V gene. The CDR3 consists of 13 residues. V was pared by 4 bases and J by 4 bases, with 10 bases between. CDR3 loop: CASSGAGRETQYF. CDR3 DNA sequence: TGTGCCAGCAGTGGGGCAGGGCGAGAGACCCAGTACTTC. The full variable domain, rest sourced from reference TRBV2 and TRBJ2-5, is EPEVTQTPSHQVTQMGQEVILRCVPISNHLYFYWYRQILGQKVEFLVSFYNNEISEKSEIFDDQFSVERPDGSNFTLKIRSTKLEDSAMYFCASSGAGRETQYFGPGTRLLVL.

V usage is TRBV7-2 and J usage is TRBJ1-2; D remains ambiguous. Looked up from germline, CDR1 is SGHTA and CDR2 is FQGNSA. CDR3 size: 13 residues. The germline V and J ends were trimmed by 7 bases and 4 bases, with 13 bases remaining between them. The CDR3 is CASNLSPSYGYTF. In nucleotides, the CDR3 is TGTGCCAGCAACCTCAGCCCGTCCTATGGCTACACCTTC.

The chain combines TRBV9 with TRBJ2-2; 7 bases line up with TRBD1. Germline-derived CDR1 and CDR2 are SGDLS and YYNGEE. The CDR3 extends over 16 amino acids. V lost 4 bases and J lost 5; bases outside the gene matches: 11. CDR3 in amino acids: CASSPKNRGRTGELFF. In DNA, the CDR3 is TGTGCCAGCAGCCCTAAAAACAGGGGTCGGACCGGGGAGCTGTTTTTT.

In DNA form, the CDR3 reads TGCGCCAGCAGCTTGGATCGACTTTCACCCCTCCACTTT. Its translation: CASSLDRLSPLHF. The chain combines TRBV5-1 with TRBJ1-6; no reliable D call. Trimming shortened V by 0 bases and J by 9 bases, and 7 bases separated the two germline ends. Per germline, CDR1 SGHRS and CDR2 YFSETQ. This CDR3 has 13 amino acids.

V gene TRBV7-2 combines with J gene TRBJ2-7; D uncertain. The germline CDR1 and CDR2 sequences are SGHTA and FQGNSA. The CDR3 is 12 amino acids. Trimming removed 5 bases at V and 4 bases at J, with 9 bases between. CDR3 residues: CASSPDRYEQYF. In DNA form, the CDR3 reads TGTGCCAGCAGCCCTGATCGTTACGAGCAGTACTTC.

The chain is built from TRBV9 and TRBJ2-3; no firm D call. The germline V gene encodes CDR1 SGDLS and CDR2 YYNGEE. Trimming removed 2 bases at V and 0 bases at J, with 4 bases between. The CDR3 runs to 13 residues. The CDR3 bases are TGTGCCAGCAGCGTTACTAGCACAGATACGCAGTATTTT. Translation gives CASSVTSTDTQYF.

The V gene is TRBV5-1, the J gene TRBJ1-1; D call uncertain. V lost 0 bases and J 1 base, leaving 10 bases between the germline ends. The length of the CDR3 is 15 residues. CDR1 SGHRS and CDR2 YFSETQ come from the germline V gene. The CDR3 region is CASSLGTNGNTEAFF. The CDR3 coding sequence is TGCGCCAGCAGCTTGGGAACAAATGGGAACACTGAAGCTTTCTTT.

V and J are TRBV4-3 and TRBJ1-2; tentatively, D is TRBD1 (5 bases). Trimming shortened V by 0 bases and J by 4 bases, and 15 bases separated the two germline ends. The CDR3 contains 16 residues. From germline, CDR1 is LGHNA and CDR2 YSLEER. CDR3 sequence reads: CASSQDRDPLRYGYTF. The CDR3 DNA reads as TGCGCCAGCAGCCAAGATCGGGACCCTCTTCGCTATGGCTACACCTTC.

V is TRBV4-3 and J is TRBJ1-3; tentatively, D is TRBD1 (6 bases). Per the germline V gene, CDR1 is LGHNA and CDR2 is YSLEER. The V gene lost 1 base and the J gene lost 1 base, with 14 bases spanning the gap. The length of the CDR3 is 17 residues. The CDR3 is CASSQGSGGGSGNTIYF. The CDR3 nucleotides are TGCGCCAGCAGCCAAGGAAGTGGAGGGGGATCTGGAAACACCATATATTTT.

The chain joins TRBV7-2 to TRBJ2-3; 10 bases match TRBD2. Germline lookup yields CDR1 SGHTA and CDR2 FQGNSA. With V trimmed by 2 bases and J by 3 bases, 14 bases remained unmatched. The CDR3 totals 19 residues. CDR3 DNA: TGTGCCAGCAGCTTAAGAAATAGCGGGGGGACGATGGGAACAGATACGCAGTATTTT. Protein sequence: CASSLRNSGGTMGTDTQYF.

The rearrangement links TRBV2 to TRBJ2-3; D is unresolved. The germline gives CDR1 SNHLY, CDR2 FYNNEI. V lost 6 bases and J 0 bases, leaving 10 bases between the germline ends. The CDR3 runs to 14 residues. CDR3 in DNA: TGTGCCAGCAGGGATATGGCCAGCACAGATACGCAGTATTTT. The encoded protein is CASRDMASTDTQYF.

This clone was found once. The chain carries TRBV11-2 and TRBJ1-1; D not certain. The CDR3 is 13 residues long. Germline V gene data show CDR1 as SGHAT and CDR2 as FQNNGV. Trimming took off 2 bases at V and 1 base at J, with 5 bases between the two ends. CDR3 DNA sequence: TGTGCCAGCAGCTTATACAGGAACACTGAAGCTTTCTTT. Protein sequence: CASSLYRNTEAFF.

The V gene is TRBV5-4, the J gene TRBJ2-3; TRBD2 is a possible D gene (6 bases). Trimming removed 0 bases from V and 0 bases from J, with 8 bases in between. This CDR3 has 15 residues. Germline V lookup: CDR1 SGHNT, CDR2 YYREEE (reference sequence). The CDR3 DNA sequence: TGTGCCAGCAGCTTGGTTAGCGGAAGCACAGATACGCAGTATTTT. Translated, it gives CASSLVSGSTDTQYF. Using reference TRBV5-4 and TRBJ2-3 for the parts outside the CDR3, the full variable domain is ETGVTQSPTHLIKTRGQQVTLRCSSQSGHNTVSWYQQALGQGPQFIFQYYREEENGRGNFPPRFSGLQFPNYSSELNVNALELDDSALYLCASSLVSGSTDTQYFGPGTRLTVL.

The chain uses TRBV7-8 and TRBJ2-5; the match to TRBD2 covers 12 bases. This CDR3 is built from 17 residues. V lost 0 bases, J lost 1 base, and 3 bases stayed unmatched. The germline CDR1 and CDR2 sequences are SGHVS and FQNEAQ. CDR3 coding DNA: TGTGCCAGCAGCTTAGCGGGACTAGCGGGTATCCAAGAGACCCAGTACTTC. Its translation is CASSLAGLAGIQETQYF. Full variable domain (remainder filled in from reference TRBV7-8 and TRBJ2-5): GAGVSQSPRYKVAKRGQDVALRCDPISGHVSLFWYQQALGQGPEFLTYFQNEAQLDKSGLPSDRFFAERPEGSVSTLKIQRTQQEDSAVYLCASSLAGLAGIQETQYFGPGTRLLVL.